These 10 T cell receptor beta chains originate from one sample sequenced in a study of glioma-infiltrating T cells after dendritic cell vaccination. The repertoire was sequenced with immunoSEQ multiplex PCR; TCRdb's copy has only in-frame clones and lacks some. The repertoire holds approximately 64,000 clones, with roughly four fifths as singletons. Sequences were derived from blood, sampled before dendritic cell vaccination. The source is a human donor with glioblastoma.

In its sample, this clone was seen a few times. V is TRBV5-4 and J is TRBJ2-7, with TRBD2 as a possible D gene (6 bases). V was cut by 4 bases and J by 2 bases, with 16 bases left in between. Germline assignment: CDR1 SGHNT and CDR2 YYREEE (reference sequence). CDR3 size: 15 residues. In DNA, the CDR3 is TGTGCCAGCAGCCCCGCGGAGGGGAGTACCTACGAGCAGTACTTC. Translated, it gives CASSPAEGSTYEQYF.

V is TRBV7-9 and J is TRBJ2-3; D might be TRBD2 (7 bases). The CDR3 spans 14 residues. CDR1 SEHNR and CDR2 FQNEAQ come from the germline V gene (reference sequence). V was clipped by 3 bases and J by 4 bases, with 11 bases between them. The CDR3 loop reads CASSLGGAADTQYF. As DNA, the CDR3 is TGTGCCAGCAGCTTGGGGGGGGCGGCAGATACGCAGTATTTT. Full variable domain (remainder filled in from reference TRBV7-9 and TRBJ2-3): DTGVSQNPRHKITKRGQNVTFRCDPISEHNRLYWYRQTLGQGPEFLTYFQNEAQLEKSRLLSDRFSAERPKGSFSTLEIQRTEQGDSAMYLCASSLGGAADTQYFGPGTRLTVL.

The rearrangement joins TRBV9 to TRBJ2-7; a weak D match, TRBD2 (5 bases). The CDR3 is 13 amino acids. Germline V gene sequence: CDR1 SGDLS, CDR2 YYNGEE. Trimming took off 3 bases at V and 7 bases at J, with 14 bases between the two ends. CDR3 DNA: TGTGCCAGCAGCGACGACCTCGGGGTGGAGCAGTACTTC. It specifies CASSDDLGVEQYF.

V usage is TRBV6-5 and J usage is TRBJ2-2, with a weak D call TRBD2 (7 bases). CDR1 and CDR2 (germline): MNHEY, SVGAGI. Trimming pared 2 bases from V and 4 bases from J, leaving 11 bases between. The CDR3 is 15 amino acids. CDR3 DNA: TGTGCCAGCAGTTACCGGGGGGCTGGCACCGGGGAGCTGTTTTTT. Protein product: CASSYRGAGTGELFF.

This clone was counted a single time. CDR3 bases: TGTGCCAGCGCCCGGGACACCTATGGCTACACCTTC. It specifies CASARDTYGYTF. This sequence joins TRBV9 and TRBJ1-2; D may be TRBD1 (6 bases). Germline values: CDR1 SGDLS, CDR2 YYNGEE. This CDR3 has 12 amino acids. Trimming removed 7 bases from V and 4 bases from J, with 11 bases in between. The full variable domain, with the rest looked up from reference TRBV9 and TRBJ1-2, is DSGVTQTPKHLITATGQRVTLRCSPRSGDLSVYWYQQSLDQGLQFLIQYYNGEERAKGNILERFSAQQFPDLHSELNLSSLELGDSALYFCASARDTYGYTFGSGTRLTVV.

The chain employs TRBV28 and TRBJ2-3, with 10 nucleotides matching TRBD1. Germline CDR1 is MDHEN and CDR2 is SYDVKM. The CDR3 spans 15 residues. The ends lost 5 bases at V and 2 bases at J; junction bases unmatched: 4. DNA for the CDR3: TGTGCCAGCAGTCCGACAGGGGGCCACACAGATACGCAGTATTTT. Translated: CASSPTGGHTDTQYF.

The genes are TRBV25-1 and TRBJ1-1; D is unresolved. The length of the CDR3 is 15 residues. Trimming cost V 3 bases and J 4 bases, with 15 bases left between them. Germline-derived CDR1 and CDR2 are MGHDK and SYGVNS. This CDR3 reads CASSEISGLGTEAFF. DNA for the CDR3: TGTGCCAGCAGTGAGATAAGTGGTCTAGGCACTGAAGCTTTCTTT.

This clone appeared a few times. V gene TRBV30 combines with J gene TRBJ1-2, with unresolved D. Germline values: CDR1 GTSNPN, CDR2 SVGIG (reference sequence). This CDR3 spans 13 amino acids. V was cut by 5 bases and J by 4 bases, with 14 bases left in between. CDR3 coding DNA: TGTGCCTGGGATCCCCTGGAGGGCTATGGCTACACCTTC. Its protein product is CAWDPLEGYGYTF.

V usage is TRBV4-2 and J usage is TRBJ2-3; TRBD2 agrees at 11 bases. J gave up 2 bases and V 0 bases, and 7 bases lay outside the gene matches. Germline V gene sequence: CDR1 LGHNA, CDR2 YNFKEQ. The CDR3 runs to 18 residues. The CDR3 sequence: CASSQDWVSGGATDTQYF. CDR3 sequence (DNA): TGTGCCAGCAGCCAAGATTGGGTTAGCGGGGGGGCCACAGATACGCAGTATTTT.

This chain joins TRBV7-9 and TRBJ2-7; tentative D call: TRBD1 (6 bases). Trimming removed 5 bases from V and 5 bases from J, with 16 bases in between. From germline, CDR1 is SEHNR and CDR2 FQNEAQ (reference sequence). This CDR3 has 14 residues. This CDR3 reads CASSAQTHRDEQYF. The CDR3 bases are TGTGCCAGCAGCGCCCAGACTCACAGGGACGAGCAGTACTTC. Full variable domain (outside the CDR3, taken from reference TRBV7-9 and TRBJ2-7): DTGVSQNPRHKITKRGQNVTFRCDPISEHNRLYWYRQTLGQGPEFLTYFQNEAQLEKSRLLSDRFSAERPKGSFSTLEIQRTEQGDSAMYLCASSAQTHRDEQYFGPGTRLTVT.